This passage covers 18 T cell receptor beta chains from one sample sequenced in a study of T cells after yellow fever vaccination. Each CDR3 protein is one row after TCRdb ran MiXCR on the 5' RACE reads. The sample holds about 170,000 distinct CDR3 sequences, about 10% seen once. The sample in question was CD8+ T cells sorted from PBMCs, obtained 15 days after the yellow fever booster vaccination. All receptors come from a man aged 18 to 29 who received the YFV17D yellow fever vaccine.

The chain has TRBV20-1 and TRBJ2-5; D possibly corresponds to TRBD2 (6 bases). CDR3 length: 13 residues. CDR1 is DFQATT and CDR2 is SNEGSKA in the germline V gene (reference sequence). Between the trimmed V and J ends, which lost 5 bases and 4 bases, there was a span of 14 bases. For the CDR3, the DNA is TGCAGTGCTGGCCCCCGGAGGGGAGAGACCCAGTACTTC. Translated, it gives CSAGPRRGETQYF.

This clonotype was recorded at least ten times. For the CDR3, the DNA is TGCGCCAGCAGCCAAGACCGCGGGACAGGGGTTAAGTTCTTC. Protein sequence: CASSQDRGTGVKFF. The rearrangement uses TRBV4-3 and TRBJ2-1, with 10 bases that match TRBD1. CDR3 length: 14 amino acids. J gave up 14 bases and V 0 bases, and 7 bases lay outside the gene matches. Germline V gene data show CDR1 as LGHNA and CDR2 as YSLEER.

This clonotype showed up just a few times. CDR3 in DNA: TGCGCCAGCAGCCCTCAGGGGGGGGGAAGCTCCTATAATTCACCCCTCCACTTT. Protein sequence: CASSPQGGGSSYNSPLHF. The genes are TRBV4-1 and TRBJ1-6, with 7 bases lining up with TRBD1. The trim removed 4 bases at V and 0 bases at J, leaving 9 bases unmatched. Germline loops: CDR1 MGHRA, CDR2 YSYEKL. The length of the CDR3 is 18 residues.

This clonotype was seen repeatedly, ten times or more. The V call is TRBV6-2 or TRBV6-3, the J call TRBJ2-7; either TRBD1 or TRBD2 may supply D (5 bases each). Germline CDR1 is MNHEY and CDR2 is SVGEGT. The V and J ends lost 0 bases and 5 bases respectively, with 11 bases between them. The CDR3 spans 14 residues. The CDR3 DNA reads as TGTGCCAGCAGTTACTCTGGGACCTTCGACGAGCAGTACTTC. Its translation is CASSYSGTFDEQYF.

This clonotype was counted only a few times. This rearrangement joins TRBV4-1 to TRBJ2-3; D is uncertain. This CDR3 contains 14 residues. V was trimmed by 1 base and J by 6 bases, leaving 11 bases between them. Germline V gene lookup returns CDR1 MGHRA and CDR2 YSYEKL. The CDR3 loop is CASSQVPNGDTQYF. The CDR3 region has the DNA TGCGCCAGCAGCCAAGTTCCTAATGGCGATACGCAGTATTTT.

This clonotype was seen more than once but under ten times. The chain combines TRBV12-5 with TRBJ2-7, with a weak D call TRBD1 (6 bases). V was pared by 5 bases and J by 2 bases, with 16 bases between. Germline CDR1 LGHNT, CDR2 FRNRAP. This CDR3 has 15 residues. In DNA form, the CDR3 reads TGTGCTAGTGGTCTCCCGGGACAACCTACCTACGAGCAGTACTTC. It codes for CASGLPGQPTYEQYF.

The gene calls are TRBV5-1 and TRBJ2-7; the match to TRBD1 covers 8 bases. The junction had 4 bases not matched to a gene; V was cut back by 0 bases and J by 2 bases. The CDR3 is 15 amino acids. CDR1 SGHRS and CDR2 YFSETQ come from the germline V gene. The CDR3 region is CASSLVPRGPYEQYF. The CDR3 DNA reads TGCGCCAGCAGCTTGGTCCCCAGGGGGCCCTACGAGCAGTACTTC. The variable domain in full, with the rest retrieved from reference TRBV5-1 and TRBJ2-7, is KAGVTQTPRYLIKTRGQQVTLSCSPISGHRSVSWYQQTPGQGLQFLFEYFSETQRNKGNFPGRFSGRQFSNSRSEMNVSTLELGDSALYLCASSLVPRGPYEQYFGPGTRLTVT.

This clonotype was observed many times. This chain uses TRBV7-9 with TRBJ1-2; D gene unclear. Trimming cost V 3 bases and J 8 bases, with 10 bases left between them. From germline, CDR1 is SEHNR and CDR2 FQNEAQ (reference sequence). This CDR3 has 12 amino acids. The CDR3 bases are TGTGCCAGCAGCTTTCTAAAAAGAGGCTACACCTTC. Residues: CASSFLKRGYTF.

This clonotype was seen a handful of times. The CDR3 is CASSQAAGTGVNSEAFF. In DNA, the CDR3 is TGCGCCAGCAGCCAAGCCGCCGGGACAGGGGTAAATAGTGAAGCTTTCTTT. V gene TRBV4-1 combines with J gene TRBJ1-1, with 10 bases identical to TRBD1. Trimming removed 1 base from V and 7 bases from J; junction bases left unmatched: 12. The CDR3 covers 17 residues. Per germline, CDR1 MGHRA and CDR2 YSYEKL.

This clonotype was seen only a few times. CDR3 in amino acids: CSARPGQGVGYSNQPQHF. CDR3 DNA: TGCAGTGCTAGACCGGGACAGGGCGTGGGGTATAGCAATCAGCCCCAGCATTTT. V and J are TRBV20-1 and TRBJ1-5; TRBD1 aligns across 9 bases. The CDR3 runs to 18 residues. Germline V gene lookup returns CDR1 DFQATT and CDR2 SNEGSKA (reference sequence). V lost 2 bases and J lost 0; bases outside the gene matches: 11.

This clonotype was observed a few times. The chain carries TRBV28 and TRBJ2-7; D is unresolved. CDR3 length: 14 residues. Per germline, CDR1 MDHEN and CDR2 SYDVKM. V shed 4 bases and J shed 0 bases, with 10 bases lying between them. In nucleotides, the CDR3 is TGTGCCAGCAGTTCATCATCGGGCTCCTACGAGCAGTACGTC. Its protein product is CASSSSSGSYEQYV.

This clonotype showed up just a few times. The chain is built from TRBV20-1 and TRBJ1-5; D uncertain. V lost 0 bases and J lost 1, with 10 bases in between. Germline V CDR1 and CDR2: DFQATT, SNEGSKA (reference sequence). The CDR3 is 15 residues long. Here the CDR3 DNA reads TGCAGTGCTAGAGAGGCGTTTGGCAGCAATCAGCCCCAGCATTTT. Amino acid sequence: CSAREAFGSNQPQHF.

Details on this clonotype: One junction end does not reproduce the germline sequence, and a read error may be involved. This chain joins TRBV7-9 and TRBJ2-7, with D maybe TRBD1 (6 bases). From germline, CDR1 is SEHNR and CDR2 FQNEAQ (reference sequence). The CDR3 runs to 14 residues. CDR3 in amino acids: CTSSPTGSSYEQYF. CDR3 nucleotides: TGTACCAGCAGCCCCACAGGGAGCTCCTACGAGCAGTACTTC.

The chain uses TRBV28 and TRBJ2-5, with a possible D match to TRBD2 (6 bases). Germline assignment: CDR1 MDHEN and CDR2 SYDVKM. CDR3 length equals 13 residues. The V end lost 7 bases, the J end lost 5 bases, and 14 bases lay between the germline ends. For the CDR3, the DNA is TGTGCCAGCACCTTTCGGGGGTGGGAGACCCAGTACTTC. Amino acid sequence: CASTFRGWETQYF.

J is TRBJ1-2 and V is TRBV7-6, with D possibly being TRBD1 (6 bases). The CDR3 sequence is 16 residues long. Germline CDR1 is SGHVS and CDR2 is FNYEAQ. The V gene lost 3 bases and the J gene lost 1 base, with 15 bases spanning the gap. CDR3 in DNA: TGTGCCAGCAGCTTCGAACAGGGCCGGATTAACTATGGCTACACCTTC. Protein: CASSFEQGRINYGYTF.

This clonotype was detected only a few times. The rearrangement links TRBV30 to TRBJ1-3; D ambiguous. The germline gives CDR1 GTSNPN, CDR2 SVGIG (reference sequence). V lost 1 base, J lost 1 base, and 8 bases lay in between. This CDR3 is built from 14 residues. Written as DNA, the CDR3 is TGTGCCTGGAGTGGGTGGTCTTCTGGAAACACCATATATTTT. It specifies CAWSGWSSGNTIYF.

Only a few counts were recorded for this clonotype. CDR3 DNA sequence: TGCGCCAGCAGTCTGGGGACAGGACCCCTCTCTGGGGCCAACGTCCTGACTTTC. Translated, it gives CASSLGTGPLSGANVLTF. The V gene is TRBV5-1, the J gene TRBJ2-6, with 8 bases identical to TRBD1. After removal of 5 bases from V and 0 bases from J, the junction contained 10 bases not matched to a gene. Per germline, CDR1 SGHRS and CDR2 YFSETQ. The CDR3 covers 18 residues.

This chain connects TRBV6-5 to TRBJ1-5; no clear D. The CDR3 contains 14 residues. The V gene's germline CDR1 is MNHEY and CDR2 SVGAGI. V lost 6 bases to trimming and J lost 3 bases, with 12 bases between them. DNA of the CDR3: TGTGCCAGCAGCCCTAGACGGTTCAATCAGCCCCAGCATTTT. This encodes CASSPRRFNQPQHF.